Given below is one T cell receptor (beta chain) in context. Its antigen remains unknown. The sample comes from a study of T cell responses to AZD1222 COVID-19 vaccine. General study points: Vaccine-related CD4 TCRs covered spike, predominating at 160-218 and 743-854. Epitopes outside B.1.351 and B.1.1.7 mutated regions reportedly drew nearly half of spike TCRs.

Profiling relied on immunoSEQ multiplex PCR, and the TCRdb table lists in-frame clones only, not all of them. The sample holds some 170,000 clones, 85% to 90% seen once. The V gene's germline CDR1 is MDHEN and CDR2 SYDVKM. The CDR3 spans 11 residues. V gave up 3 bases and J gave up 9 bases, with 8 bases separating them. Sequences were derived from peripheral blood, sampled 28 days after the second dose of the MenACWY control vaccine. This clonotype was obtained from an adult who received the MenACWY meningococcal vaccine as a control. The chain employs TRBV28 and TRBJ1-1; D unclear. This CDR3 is CASSLGFKAFF. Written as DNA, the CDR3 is TGTGCCAGCAGTTTGGGCTTTAAAGCTTTCTTT.